Included here is one T cell receptor beta chain sequence, with context. The sample belongs to a study of immune cell composition in non-small cell lung cancer. This CDR3 has 14 amino acids. V was shortened by 7 bases and J by 6 bases, with 15 bases between the two germline ends. Germline assignment: CDR1 MNHEY and CDR2 SVGAGI. Assay: immunoSEQ multiplex PCR; the TCRdb copy retains only in-frame clones and omits some. The repertoire holds about 1,800 clones, with 75% to 90% as singletons. This chain joins TRBV6-5 and TRBJ1-4; weak D call: TRBD1 (6 bases). Sequencing was performed on lung tumor tissue. This TCR was sampled from a human donor with non-small cell lung cancer. As DNA, the CDR3 is TGTGCCAGCAAAGGGGGGGCCGGGGATGAAAAACTGTTTTTT. This sequence encodes CASKGGAGDEKLFF.